This T cell receptor (beta chain) originates from a study of T cells in Graves' hyperthyroidism and ophthalmopathy. The table lists this clonotype with many counts. Its antigen is not identified. RNA transcripts provided the source from which TCR beta CDR3 regions were amplified. When the TCR CDR3 underwent first-round RT-PCR, the HTBI primer set was used. TCRdb used MiXCR to reprocess the multiplex PCR reads, holding one entry per CDR3 protein. This table has approximately 430,000 distinct CDR3 sequences, 15% to 18% appearing once. V was pared by 5 bases and J by 9 bases, with 10 bases between. From germline, CDR1 is MNHEY and CDR2 SVGEGT. CDR3 length equals 11 residues. Graves' hyperthyroidism was deemed stable absent ophthalmopathy progression within 18 months. Diagnoses used clinical symptoms, serum thyroxine and TRAb, thyroid ultrasound and orbital computed tomography. Notes on the study in general: Expanded thyroid clonotypes (above 0.001) were mostly also found in blood. A model built on 13 V-J features separated ophthalmopathy from stable hyperthyroidism.

This rearrangement joins TRBV6-2 or TRBV6-3 to TRBJ1-2; D is ambiguous. The source of this sequence is a woman between 18 and 29 years old with Graves' hyperthyroidism. Sequenced material: blood. The CDR3 protein is CASSTRSSYTF. In nucleotides, the CDR3 is TGTGCCAGCAGTACCCGGAGCAGCTACACCTTC.